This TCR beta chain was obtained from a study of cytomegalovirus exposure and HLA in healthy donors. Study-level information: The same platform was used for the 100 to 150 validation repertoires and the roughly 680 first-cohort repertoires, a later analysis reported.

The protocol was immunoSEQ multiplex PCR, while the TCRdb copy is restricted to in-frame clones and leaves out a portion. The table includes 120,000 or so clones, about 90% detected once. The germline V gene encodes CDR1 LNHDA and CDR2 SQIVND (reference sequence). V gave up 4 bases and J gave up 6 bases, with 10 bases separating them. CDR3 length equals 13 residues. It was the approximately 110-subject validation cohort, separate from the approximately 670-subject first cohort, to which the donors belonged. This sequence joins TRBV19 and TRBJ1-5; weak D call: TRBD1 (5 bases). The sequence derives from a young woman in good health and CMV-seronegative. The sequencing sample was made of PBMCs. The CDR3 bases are TGTGCCAGTAGTAGGGGGGGTACTCAGCCCCAGCATTTT. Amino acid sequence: CASSRGGTQPQHF.